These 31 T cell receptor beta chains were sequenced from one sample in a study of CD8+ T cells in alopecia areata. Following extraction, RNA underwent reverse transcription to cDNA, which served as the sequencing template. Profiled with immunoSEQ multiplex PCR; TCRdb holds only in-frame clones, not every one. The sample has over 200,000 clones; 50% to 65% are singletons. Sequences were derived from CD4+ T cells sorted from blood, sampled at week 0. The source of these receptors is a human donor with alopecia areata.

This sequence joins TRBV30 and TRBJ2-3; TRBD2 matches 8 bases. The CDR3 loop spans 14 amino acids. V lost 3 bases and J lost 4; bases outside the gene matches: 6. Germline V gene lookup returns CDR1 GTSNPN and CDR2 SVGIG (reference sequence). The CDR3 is CAWRRLALPDTQYF. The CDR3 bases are TGTGCCTGGAGACGACTAGCGTTACCAGATACGCAGTATTTT.

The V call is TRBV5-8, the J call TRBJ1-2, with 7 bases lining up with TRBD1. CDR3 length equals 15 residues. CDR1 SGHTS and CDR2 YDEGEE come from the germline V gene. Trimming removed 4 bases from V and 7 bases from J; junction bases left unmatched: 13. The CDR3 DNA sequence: TGTGCCAGCAGCCATCAGGGACAGTGGCTCGGTGGCTACACCTTC. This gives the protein CASSHQGQWLGGYTF.

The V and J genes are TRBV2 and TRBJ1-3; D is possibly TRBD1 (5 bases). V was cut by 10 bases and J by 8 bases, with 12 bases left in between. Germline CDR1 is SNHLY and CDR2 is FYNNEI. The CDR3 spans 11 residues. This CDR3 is CATGTLDTIYF. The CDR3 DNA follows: TGTGCCACTGGGACTTTAGACACCATATATTTT. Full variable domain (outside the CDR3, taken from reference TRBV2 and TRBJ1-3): EPEVTQTPSHQVTQMGQEVILRCVPISNHLYFYWYRQILGQKVEFLVSFYNNEISEKSEIFDDQFSVERPDGSNFTLKIRSTKLEDSAMYFCATGTLDTIYFGEGSWLTVV.

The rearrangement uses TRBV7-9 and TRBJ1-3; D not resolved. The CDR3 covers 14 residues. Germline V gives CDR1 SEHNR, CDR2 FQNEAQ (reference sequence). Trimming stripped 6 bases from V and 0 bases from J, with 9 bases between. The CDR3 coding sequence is TGTGCCAGCAGTAACCAGGCCTCTGGAAACACCATATATTTT. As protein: CASSNQASGNTIYF. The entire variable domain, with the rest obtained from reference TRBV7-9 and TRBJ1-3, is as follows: DTGVSQNPRHKITKRGQNVTFRCDPISEHNRLYWYRQTLGQGPEFLTYFQNEAQLEKSRLLSDRFSAERPKGSFSTLEIQRTEQGDSAMYLCASSNQASGNTIYFGEGSWLTVV.

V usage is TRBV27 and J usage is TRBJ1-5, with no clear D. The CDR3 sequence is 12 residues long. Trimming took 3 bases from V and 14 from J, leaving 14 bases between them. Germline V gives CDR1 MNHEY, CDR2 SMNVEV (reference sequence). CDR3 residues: CASSFLGGKEHF. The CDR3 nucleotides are TGTGCCAGCAGTTTTCTTGGCGGAAAGGAGCATTTT.

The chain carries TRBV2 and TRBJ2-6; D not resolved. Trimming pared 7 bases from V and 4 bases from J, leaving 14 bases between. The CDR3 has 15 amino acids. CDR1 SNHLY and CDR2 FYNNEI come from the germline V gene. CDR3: CASKASSVGANVLTF. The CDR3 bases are TGTGCCAGCAAGGCGTCCTCTGTGGGGGCCAACGTCCTGACTTTC. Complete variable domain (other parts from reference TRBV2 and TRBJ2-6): EPEVTQTPSHQVTQMGQEVILRCVPISNHLYFYWYRQILGQKVEFLVSFYNNEISEKSEIFDDQFSVERPDGSNFTLKIRSTKLEDSAMYFCASKASSVGANVLTFGAGSRLTVL.

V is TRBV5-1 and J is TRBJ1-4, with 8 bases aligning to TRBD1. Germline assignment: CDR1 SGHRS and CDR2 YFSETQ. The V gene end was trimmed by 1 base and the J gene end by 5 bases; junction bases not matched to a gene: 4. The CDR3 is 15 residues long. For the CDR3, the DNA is TGCGCCAGCAGCTTGACGGGACAGGAAAATGAAAAACTGTTTTTT. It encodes CASSLTGQENEKLFF.

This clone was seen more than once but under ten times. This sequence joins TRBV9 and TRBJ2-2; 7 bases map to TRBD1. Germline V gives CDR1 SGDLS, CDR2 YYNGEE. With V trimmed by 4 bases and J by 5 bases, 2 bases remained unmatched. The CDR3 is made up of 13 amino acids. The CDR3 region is CASSRQGTGELFF. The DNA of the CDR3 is TGTGCCAGCAGCAGACAGGGTACCGGGGAGCTGTTTTTT.

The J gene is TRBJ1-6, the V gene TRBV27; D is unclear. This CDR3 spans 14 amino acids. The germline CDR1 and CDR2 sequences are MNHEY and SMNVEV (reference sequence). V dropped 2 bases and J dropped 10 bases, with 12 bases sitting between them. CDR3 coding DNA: TGTGCCAGCAGTTTACGGGAGTTGGGGTCACCCCTCCACTTT. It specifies CASSLRELGSPLHF.

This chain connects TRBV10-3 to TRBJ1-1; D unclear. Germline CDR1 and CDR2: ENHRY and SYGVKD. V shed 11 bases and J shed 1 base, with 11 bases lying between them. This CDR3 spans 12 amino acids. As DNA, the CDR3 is TGTGCCGGGAGGCACCCGAACACTGAAGCTTTCTTT. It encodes CAGRHPNTEAFF.

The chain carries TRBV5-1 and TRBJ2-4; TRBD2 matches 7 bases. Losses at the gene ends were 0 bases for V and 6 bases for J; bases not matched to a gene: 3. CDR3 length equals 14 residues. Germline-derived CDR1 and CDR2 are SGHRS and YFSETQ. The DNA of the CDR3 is TGCGCCAGCAGCTTGGCCTCGGGAGGAAACATTCAGTACTTC. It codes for CASSLASGGNIQYF.

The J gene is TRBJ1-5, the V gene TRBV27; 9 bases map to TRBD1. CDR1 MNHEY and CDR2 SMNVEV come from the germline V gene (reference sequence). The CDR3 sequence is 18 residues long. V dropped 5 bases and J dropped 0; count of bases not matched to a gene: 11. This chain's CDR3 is CASSPWTGDGYSNQPQHF. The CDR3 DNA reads TGTGCCAGCAGTCCCTGGACAGGGGACGGGTATAGCAATCAGCCCCAGCATTTT.

CDR3 nucleotides: TGCGCCAGCAGCTTCACAGGGGACTACGAGCAGTACTTC. Its protein is CASSFTGDYEQYF. V gene TRBV5-1 combines with J gene TRBJ2-7, with 7 nucleotides matching TRBD1. This CDR3 comprises 13 residues. The V segment lost 2 bases and the J segment 3 bases; nucleotides outside the gene matches: 2. The germline CDR1 and CDR2 sequences are SGHRS and YFSETQ.

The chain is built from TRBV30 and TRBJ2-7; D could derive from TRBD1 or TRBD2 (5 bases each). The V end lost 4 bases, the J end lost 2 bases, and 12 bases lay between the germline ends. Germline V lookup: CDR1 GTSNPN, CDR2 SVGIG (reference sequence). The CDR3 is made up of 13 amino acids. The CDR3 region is CAWNRGLTYEQYF. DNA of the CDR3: TGTGCCTGGAATCGGGGCCTTACCTACGAGCAGTACTTC.

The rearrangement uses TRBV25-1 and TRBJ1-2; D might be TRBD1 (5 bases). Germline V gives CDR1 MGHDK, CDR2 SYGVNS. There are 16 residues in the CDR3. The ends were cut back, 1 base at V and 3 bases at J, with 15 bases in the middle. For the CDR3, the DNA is TGTGCCAGCAGTGAATTTGGGGGAGGGCCCCACTATGGCTACACCTTC. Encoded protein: CASSEFGGGPHYGYTF.

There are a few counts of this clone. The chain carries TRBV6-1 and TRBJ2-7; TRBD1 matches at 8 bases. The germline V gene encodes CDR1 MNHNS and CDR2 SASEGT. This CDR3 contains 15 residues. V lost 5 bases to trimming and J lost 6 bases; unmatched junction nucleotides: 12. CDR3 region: CASSTRDRTPVEQYF. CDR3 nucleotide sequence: TGTGCCAGCAGTACCCGGGACAGGACCCCCGTCGAGCAGTACTTC.

CDR3: CASSHGNEQYF. DNA for the CDR3: TGCGCCAGCAGCCACGGAAACGAGCAGTACTTC. The chain links TRBV5-1 to TRBJ2-7; D is ambiguous. Trimming left V 4 bases short and J 5 bases short, with 7 bases between. Germline loops: CDR1 SGHRS, CDR2 YFSETQ. The CDR3 sequence is 11 residues long.

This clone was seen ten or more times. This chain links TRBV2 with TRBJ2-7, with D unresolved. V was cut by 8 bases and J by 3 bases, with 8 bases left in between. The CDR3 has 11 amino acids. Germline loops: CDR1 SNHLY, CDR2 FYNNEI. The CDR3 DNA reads TGTGCCAGCGAAGTGGGCTACGAGCAGTACTTC. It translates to CASEVGYEQYF.

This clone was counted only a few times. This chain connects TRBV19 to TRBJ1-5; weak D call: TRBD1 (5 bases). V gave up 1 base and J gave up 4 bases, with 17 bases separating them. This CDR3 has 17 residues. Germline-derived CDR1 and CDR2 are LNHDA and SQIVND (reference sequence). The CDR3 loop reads CASSIVRMGDGNQPQHF. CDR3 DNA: TGTGCCAGTAGTATAGTGAGGATGGGGGACGGGAATCAGCCCCAGCATTTT.

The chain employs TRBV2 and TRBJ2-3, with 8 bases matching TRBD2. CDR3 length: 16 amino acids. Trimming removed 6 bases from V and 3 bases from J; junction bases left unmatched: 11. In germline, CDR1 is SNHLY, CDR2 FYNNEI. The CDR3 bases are TGTGCCAGCAGGGAAACGGGACTAGTCTTAACAGATACGCAGTATTTT. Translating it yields CASRETGLVLTDTQYF.

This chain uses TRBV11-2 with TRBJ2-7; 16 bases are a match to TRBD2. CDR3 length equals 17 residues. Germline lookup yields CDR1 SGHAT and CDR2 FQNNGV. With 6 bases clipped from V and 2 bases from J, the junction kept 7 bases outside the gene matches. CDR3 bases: TGTGCCAGCAGGCCCGGGACTAGCGGGAGGGCTGCCTACGAGCAGTACTTC. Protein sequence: CASRPGTSGRAAYEQYF. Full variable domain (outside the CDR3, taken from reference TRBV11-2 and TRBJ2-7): EAGVAQSPRYKIIEKRQSVAFWCNPISGHATLYWYQQILGQGPKLLIQFQNNGVVDDSQLPKDRFSAERLKGVDSTLKIQPAKLEDSAVYLCASRPGTSGRAAYEQYFGPGTRLTVT.

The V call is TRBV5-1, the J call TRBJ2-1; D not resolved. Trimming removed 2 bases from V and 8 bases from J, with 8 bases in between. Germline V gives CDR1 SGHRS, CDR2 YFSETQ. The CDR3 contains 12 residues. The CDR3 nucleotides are TGCGCCAGCAGCTTCCCCGAAGATGAGCAGTTCTTC. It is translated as CASSFPEDEQFF.

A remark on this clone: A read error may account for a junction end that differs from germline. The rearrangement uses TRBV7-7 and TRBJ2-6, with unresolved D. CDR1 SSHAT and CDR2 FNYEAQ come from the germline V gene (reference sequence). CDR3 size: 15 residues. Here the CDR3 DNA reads TGTGCTAGCAGCCCCCAAGGTGGAGGGGCCAACGTCCTGACTTTC. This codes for CASSPQGGGANVLTF. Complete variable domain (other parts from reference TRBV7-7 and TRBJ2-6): GAGVSQSPRYKVTKRGQDVTLRCDPISSHATLYWYQQALGQGPEFLTYFNYEAQPDKSGLPSDRFSAERPEGSISTLTIQRTEQRDSAMYRCASSPQGGGANVLTFGAGSRLTVL.

The CDR3 reads CAGHRVTEAFF. The CDR3 DNA reads as TGTGCCGGTCACAGGGTCACTGAAGCTTTCTTT. The chain combines TRBV30 with TRBJ1-1, with D possibly being TRBD1 (6 bases). The CDR3 extends over 11 amino acids. Germline CDR1 reads GTSNPN; CDR2 reads SVGIG (reference sequence). V dropped 8 bases and J dropped 4 bases, with 11 bases sitting between them.

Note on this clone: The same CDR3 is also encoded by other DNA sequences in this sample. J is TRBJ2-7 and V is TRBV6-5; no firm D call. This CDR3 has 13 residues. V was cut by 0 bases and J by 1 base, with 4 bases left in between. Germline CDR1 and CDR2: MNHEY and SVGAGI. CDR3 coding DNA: TGTGCCAGCAGTTACTCGAGGTCCTACGAGCAGTACTTC. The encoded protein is CASSYSRSYEQYF.

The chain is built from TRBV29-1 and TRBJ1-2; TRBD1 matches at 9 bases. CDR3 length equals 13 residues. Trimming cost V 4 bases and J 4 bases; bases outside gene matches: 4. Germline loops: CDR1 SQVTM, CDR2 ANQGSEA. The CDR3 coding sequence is TGCAGCGTTGGGACGGGACAGGGCTATGGCTACACCTTC. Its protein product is CSVGTGQGYGYTF.

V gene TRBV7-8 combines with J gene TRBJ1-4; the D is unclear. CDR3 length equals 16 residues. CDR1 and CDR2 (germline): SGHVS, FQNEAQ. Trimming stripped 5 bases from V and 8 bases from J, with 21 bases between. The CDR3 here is CASSPSYGEVGEKLFF. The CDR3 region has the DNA TGTGCCAGCAGCCCTAGCTATGGGGAGGTGGGAGAAAAACTGTTTTTT.

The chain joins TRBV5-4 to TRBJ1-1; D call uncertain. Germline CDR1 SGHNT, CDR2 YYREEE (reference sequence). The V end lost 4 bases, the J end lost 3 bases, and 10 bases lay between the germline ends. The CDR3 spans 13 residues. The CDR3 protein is CASSPGRDTEAFF. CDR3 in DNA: TGTGCCAGCAGCCCCGGACGGGACACTGAAGCTTTCTTT.

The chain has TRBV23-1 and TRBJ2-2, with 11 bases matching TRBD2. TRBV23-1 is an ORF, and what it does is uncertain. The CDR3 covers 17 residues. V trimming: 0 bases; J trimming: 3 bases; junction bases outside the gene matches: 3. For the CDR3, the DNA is TGCGCCAGCAGTCAATCGGAGGGACTAGCGGACACCGGGGAGCTGTTTTTT. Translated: CASSQSEGLADTGELFF.

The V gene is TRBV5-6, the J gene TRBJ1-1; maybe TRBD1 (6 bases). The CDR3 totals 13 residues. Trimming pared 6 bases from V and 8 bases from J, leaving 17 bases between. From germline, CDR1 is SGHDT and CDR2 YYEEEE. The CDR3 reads CASTTWGHGEAFF. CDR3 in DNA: TGTGCCAGCACCACCTGGGGGCATGGAGAAGCTTTCTTT.

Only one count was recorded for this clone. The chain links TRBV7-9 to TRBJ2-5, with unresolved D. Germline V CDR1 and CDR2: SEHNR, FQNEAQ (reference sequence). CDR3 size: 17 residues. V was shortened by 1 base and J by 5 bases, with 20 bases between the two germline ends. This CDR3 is CASSLVSRTEPRETQYF. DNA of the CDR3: TGTGCCAGCAGCTTAGTGTCCCGGACCGAACCACGGGAGACCCAGTACTTC. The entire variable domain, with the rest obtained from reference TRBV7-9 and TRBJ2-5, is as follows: DTGVSQNPRHKITKRGQNVTFRCDPISEHNRLYWYRQTLGQGPEFLTYFQNEAQLEKSRLLSDRFSAERPKGSFSTLEIQRTEQGDSAMYLCASSLVSRTEPRETQYFGPGTRLLVL.